One and the same sample provided the 18 T cell receptor beta chains below, sequenced in a study of blood T cells in healthy people across ages. Using a J-beta primer mix together with a sample-barcoded 5' primer, a second PCR was run for roughly 7 to 12 cycles. Each CDR3 protein is one row after TCRdb ran MiXCR on the 5' RACE reads. Here the sample spans over a million distinct CDR3 sequences, 35% to 55% being singletons. The sequencing sample was made of blood. These receptors all stem from a woman aged 60-75 years in good health.

The chain joins TRBV13 to TRBJ2-4; D possibly uses TRBD1 or TRBD2 (5 bases each). The CDR3 contains 14 residues. Germline V gene lookup returns CDR1 PRHDT and CDR2 FYEKMQ (reference sequence). V was clipped by 3 bases and J by 5 bases, with 11 bases between them. This chain's CDR3 is CASSLRGSQNIQYF. The CDR3 DNA reads as TGTGCCAGCAGCTTGAGGGGTAGCCAAAACATTCAGTACTTC.

There are many counts of this clonotype. This chain uses TRBV20-1 with TRBJ2-7; 10 nucleotides line up with TRBD2. V was clipped by 5 bases and J by 1 base; unmatched bases: 8. This CDR3 contains 15 residues. Germline-derived CDR1 and CDR2 are DFQATT and SNEGSKA (reference sequence). In nucleotides, the CDR3 is TGCAGTGCTTACCGTCTAGCGGGAGTTTCCTACGAGCAGTACTTC. Amino acids: CSAYRLAGVSYEQYF.

This clonotype was counted only a few times. This chain connects TRBV6-5 to TRBJ2-1; 7 positions match TRBD1. V trimming: 4 bases; J trimming: 0 bases; junction bases outside the gene matches: 6. The germline V gene encodes CDR1 MNHEY and CDR2 SVGAGI. This CDR3 contains 16 residues. CDR3 sequence (DNA): TGTGCCAGCAGTTCGGACCCAGGGGGCTCCTACAATGAGCAGTTCTTC. This encodes CASSSDPGGSYNEQFF.

This rearrangement joins TRBV20-1 to TRBJ1-2, with D uncertain. The V and J ends lost 0 bases and 1 base respectively, with 15 bases between them. Germline loops: CDR1 DFQATT, CDR2 SNEGSKA (reference sequence). CDR3 size: 16 residues. The CDR3 DNA reads TGCAGTGCTAGAGAGGCAGGTGCCCCCTTTAACTATGGCTACACCTTC. Its translation: CSAREAGAPFNYGYTF.

This clonotype was seen ten or more times. CDR3 in amino acids: CASSLDRRKETQYF. The CDR3 bases are TGTGCCAGCAGCTTAGACAGGCGAAAAGAGACCCAGTACTTC. The V call is TRBV7-2, the J call TRBJ2-5; perhaps TRBD1 as D (5 bases). Germline V gene lookup returns CDR1 SGHTA and CDR2 FQGNSA. V shed 1 base and J shed 3 bases, with 9 bases lying between them. The CDR3 has 14 amino acids.

The V call is TRBV29-1, the J call TRBJ1-2, with TRBD1 identical over 7 bases. This CDR3 spans 16 amino acids. After removal of 4 bases from V and 4 bases from J, the junction contained 15 bases not matched to a gene. Germline loops: CDR1 SQVTM, CDR2 ANQGSEA. The CDR3 protein is CSVVGQGERDSYGYTF. In DNA form, the CDR3 reads TGCAGCGTTGTGGGCCAGGGGGAGAGGGATAGCTATGGCTACACCTTC. The full variable domain, with the rest looked up from reference TRBV29-1 and TRBJ1-2, is SAVISQKPSRDICQRGTSLTIQCQVDSQVTMMFWYRQQPGQSLTLIATANQGSEATYESGFVIDKFPISRPNLTFSTLTVSNMSPEDSSIYLCSVVGQGERDSYGYTFGSGTRLTVV.

This chain joins TRBV25-1 and TRBJ2-1; TRBD2 agrees at 8 bases. The CDR3 runs 16 residues. V lost 0 bases to trimming and J lost 9 bases; unmatched junction nucleotides: 10. The germline V gene encodes CDR1 MGHDK and CDR2 SYGVNS. Here the CDR3 DNA reads TGTGCCAGCAGTGAATATGGGGGCGGGAGGTTTGGTGAGCAGTTCTTC. As protein: CASSEYGGGRFGEQFF. The full variable domain, completed using reference TRBV25-1 and TRBJ2-1, is EADIYQTPRYLVIGTGKKITLECSQTMGHDKMYWYQQDPGMELHLIHYSYGVNSTEKGDLSSESTVSRIRTEHFPLTLESARPSHTSQYLCASSEYGGGRFGEQFFGPGTRLTVL.

This clonotype was recorded only once. V gene TRBV28 combines with J gene TRBJ2-3; no clear D gene. Germline V CDR1 and CDR2: MDHEN, SYDVKM. The CDR3 contains 15 residues. V lost 7 bases and J 1 base, leaving 15 bases between the germline ends. In DNA, the CDR3 is TGTGCCAGCATAGGAAGTTCCGCTGGCACAGATACGCAGTATTTT. The encoded protein is CASIGSSAGTDTQYF.

The rearrangement uses TRBV13 and TRBJ2-2; 8 bases align to TRBD2. Germline values: CDR1 PRHDT, CDR2 FYEKMQ (reference sequence). Trimming cost V 6 bases and J 4 bases; bases outside gene matches: 7. The CDR3 has 15 residues. CDR3 nucleotides: TGTGCCAGCAGGTTCGGGAGGGGTGCCACCGGGGAGCTGTTTTTT. It specifies CASRFGRGATGELFF.

This rearrangement joins TRBV13 to TRBJ2-5; weak D call: TRBD2 (5 bases). The CDR3 contains 13 residues. CDR1 and CDR2 from the germline V gene are PRHDT and FYEKMQ (reference sequence). The V gene lost 5 bases and the J gene lost 11 bases, with 18 bases spanning the gap. CDR3 protein: CASSRGLSNEQYF. The CDR3 nucleotides are TGTGCCAGCAGCAGAGGACTTTCCAATGAGCAGTACTTC. Filled out from reference TRBV13 and TRBJ2-5, the complete variable domain reads AAGVIQSPRHLIKEKRETATLKCYPIPRHDTVYWYQQGPGQDPQFLISFYEKMQSDKGSIPDRFSAQQFSDYHSELNMSSLELGDSALYFCASSRGLSNEQYFGPGTRLLVL.

Here the CDR3 reads CASGTSPRGYTF. The CDR3 DNA follows: TGTGCCAGTGGGACATCCCCTCGTGGCTACACCTTC. The V gene is TRBV28, the J gene TRBJ1-2; maybe TRBD1 (6 bases). Trimming pared 9 bases from V and 7 bases from J, leaving 15 bases between. The CDR3 has 12 residues. The germline V gene has CDR1 MDHEN and CDR2 SYDVKM.

The chain employs TRBV9 and TRBJ2-1; 7 nucleotides match TRBD2. Germline V gives CDR1 SGDLS, CDR2 YYNGEE. J was trimmed by 7 bases and V by 6 bases; bases with no gene match: 19. The CDR3 extends over 17 amino acids. The CDR3 region is CASTETALAVTENEQFF. The CDR3 coding sequence is TGTGCCAGCACCGAAACAGCCCTAGCGGTCACCGAGAATGAGCAGTTCTTC.

This clonotype has ten or more counts. J is TRBJ2-5 and V is TRBV4-2; D not resolved. The length of the CDR3 is 14 residues. The germline CDR1 and CDR2 sequences are LGHNA and YNFKEQ. V was pared by 0 bases and J by 5 bases, with 10 bases between. CDR3 sequence: CASSQDVYGETQYF. In DNA, the CDR3 is TGTGCCAGCAGCCAAGATGTATACGGGGAGACCCAGTACTTC.

This chain connects TRBV9 to TRBJ2-7, with 9 bases matching TRBD2. Germline V gives CDR1 SGDLS, CDR2 YYNGEE. The CDR3 runs to 14 residues. Unmatched junction bases numbered 5, after V lost 2 bases and J lost 5 bases. The CDR3 reads CASSVSSGSDEQYF. CDR3 in DNA: TGTGCCAGCAGCGTGAGTAGCGGGAGCGACGAGCAGTACTTC.

The rearrangement uses TRBV5-1 and TRBJ2-1; 7 bases agree with TRBD2. In germline, CDR1 is SGHRS, CDR2 YFSETQ. J lost 7 bases, V lost 2 bases, and 12 bases had no gene match. The length of the CDR3 is 16 residues. CDR3: CASSLNGRAVVNEQFF. CDR3 nucleotides: TGCGCCAGCAGCTTAAATGGGAGGGCCGTTGTGAATGAGCAGTTCTTC. Full variable domain (outside the CDR3, taken from reference TRBV5-1 and TRBJ2-1): KAGVTQTPRYLIKTRGQQVTLSCSPISGHRSVSWYQQTPGQGLQFLFEYFSETQRNKGNFPGRFSGRQFSNSRSEMNVSTLELGDSALYLCASSLNGRAVVNEQFFGPGTRLTVL.

The V and J genes are TRBV28 and TRBJ2-3, with D perhaps matching TRBD2 (7 bases). Germline V gene sequence: CDR1 MDHEN, CDR2 SYDVKM. The CDR3 length is 18 residues. V shed 6 bases and J shed 5 bases, with 27 bases lying between them. The DNA of the CDR3 is TGTGCCAGCAGCCACTTGAGGGGGGAGGGCCCTATCGGAGATACGCAGTATTTT. It translates to CASSHLRGEGPIGDTQYF.

In its sample, this clonotype was seen many times. The rearrangement links TRBV11-2 to TRBJ2-1, with 14 positions matching TRBD2. Looked up from germline, CDR1 is SGHAT and CDR2 is FQNNGV. This CDR3 contains 18 residues. The trim removed 1 base at V and 1 base at J, leaving 3 bases unmatched. The chain's CDR3 is CASSLGRLAGGSYNEQFF. The DNA for the CDR3 is TGTGCCAGCAGCTTAGGACGACTAGCGGGAGGGTCCTACAATGAGCAGTTCTTC.

The chain couples TRBV27 to TRBJ2-7; weak D call: TRBD2 (5 bases). This CDR3 is 15 amino acids long. The V and J ends lost 5 bases and 5 bases respectively, with 19 bases between them. Germline V CDR1 and CDR2: MNHEY, SMNVEV (reference sequence). CDR3 nucleotide sequence: TGTGCCAGCAGTCTAAGCAAACGGGGATCCGACGAGCAGTACTTC. It is translated as CASSLSKRGSDEQYF.